What follows are 13 T cell receptor beta chains derived from one specimen sequenced in a study of blood T cell repertoires in COVID-19. Only in-frame clones appear in the TCRdb table, and some are missing; sequencing was by immunoSEQ multiplex PCR. This sample has 150,000 or so clones, with roughly 93% found just once. The sample consisted of peripheral blood. Receptor source: a man younger than 30 with acute or convalescent COVID-19.

This chain uses TRBV20-1 with TRBJ1-1; D call uncertain. Germline V CDR1 and CDR2: DFQATT, SNEGSKA (reference sequence). The V end lost 5 bases, the J end lost 0 bases, and 4 bases lay between the germline ends. The length of the CDR3 is 11 residues. CDR3 loop: CSAPLNTEAFF. CDR3 nucleotides: TGCAGTGCTCCCTTGAACACTGAAGCTTTCTTT.

The chain employs TRBV18 and TRBJ1-6, with D possibly TRBD1 on 5 matching bases. The CDR3 consists of 13 residues. Germline CDR1 reads KGHSH; CDR2 reads LQKENI. The ends were cut back, 3 bases at V and 7 bases at J, with 7 bases in the middle. In DNA, the CDR3 is TGTGCCAGCTCACCGGGGCCAAATTCACCCCTCCACTTT. Protein sequence: CASSPGPNSPLHF.

V gene TRBV5-1 combines with J gene TRBJ1-2; D may be TRBD1 (5 bases). The V gene's germline CDR1 is SGHRS and CDR2 YFSETQ. The V end was cut by 1 base, the J end by 1 base, with 11 bases between. The CDR3 has 15 amino acids. For the CDR3, the DNA is TGCGCCAGCAGCTTGTCGGACAACTATAACTATGGCTACACCTTC. Translation gives CASSLSDNYNYGYTF.

V gene TRBV5-1 combines with J gene TRBJ2-5; 7 bases line up with TRBD1. V gave up 3 bases and J gave up 0 bases; unmatched junction bases: 11. The CDR3 sequence is 17 residues long. CDR1 and CDR2 (germline): SGHRS, YFSETQ. CDR3 sequence (DNA): TGCGCCAGCAGCTCGTACTGGACAGGCGACAACCAAGAGACCCAGTACTTC. It yields the protein CASSSYWTGDNQETQYF.

V is TRBV7-8 and J is TRBJ1-1; the match to TRBD1 covers 7 bases. This CDR3 region has 13 residues. The J segment lost 10 bases and the V segment lost 5 bases, leaving 10 bases of the junction unmatched. Germline V CDR1 and CDR2: SGHVS, FQNEAQ. The DNA for the CDR3 is TGTGCCAGCAGCGCCGACAGGGCTTTCCTAGCTTTCTTT. As protein: CASSADRAFLAFF.

CDR3 amino acids: CASSQDLESGNQPQHF. CDR3 coding DNA: TGCGCCAGCAGCCAAGATCTGGAAAGCGGCAATCAGCCCCAGCATTTT. The chain links TRBV4-1 to TRBJ1-5, with D hard to call. The CDR3 spans 16 residues. The V gene's germline CDR1 is MGHRA and CDR2 YSYEKL. Trimming left V 0 bases short and J 2 bases short, with 11 bases between.

The chain carries TRBV10-2 and TRBJ2-1; 8 bases are a match to TRBD1. The CDR3 spans 13 residues. Germline trimming cut 4 bases from V and 9 bases from J; bases unmatched to any gene: 5. Germline assignment: CDR1 WSHSY and CDR2 SAAADI. CDR3 in DNA: TGCGCCAGCAGTGCCAGGGGGCAGGGTGAGCAGTTCTTC. Protein: CASSARGQGEQFF.

The chain recombines TRBV2 with TRBJ1-1; the match to TRBD1 covers 9 bases. This CDR3 contains 14 residues. Germline lookup yields CDR1 SNHLY and CDR2 FYNNEI. V was pared by 7 bases and J by 2 bases, with 5 bases of the junction left unmatched. Here the CDR3 DNA reads TGTGCCAGCACCCCGGGACAGGGCAACACTGAAGCTTTCTTT. It specifies CASTPGQGNTEAFF.

This chain connects TRBV27 to TRBJ2-2; tentatively, D is TRBD1 (6 bases). CDR1 and CDR2 from the germline V gene are MNHEY and SMNVEV (reference sequence). The CDR3 length is 16 residues. V gave up 5 bases and J gave up 7 bases, with 20 bases separating them. CDR3: CASSEGLAGTYGELFF. The CDR3 nucleotides are TGTGCCAGCAGTGAAGGCCTCGCAGGGACATACGGGGAGCTGTTTTTT.

The CDR3 loop is CASSLASIYRGREPQHF. Here the CDR3 DNA reads TGTGCCAGCAGCTTAGCCAGTATTTACAGGGGAAGGGAGCCCCAGCATTTT. The chain has TRBV7-8 and TRBJ1-5; 7 bases are a match to TRBD1. Looked up from germline, CDR1 is SGHVS and CDR2 is FQNEAQ. CDR3 length: 17 residues. V lost 0 bases, J lost 8 bases, and 13 bases stayed unmatched.

The chain joins TRBV5-1 to TRBJ1-6; D gene ambiguous. Looked up from germline, CDR1 is SGHRS and CDR2 is YFSETQ. The CDR3 length is 14 residues. V lost 1 base and J lost 8, with 10 bases in between. The CDR3, as DNA: TGCGCCAGCAGCTTGTTGCCGGGTGATTCACCCCTCCACTTT. Its protein product is CASSLLPGDSPLHF.

The chain recombines TRBV12-3 or TRBV12-4 with TRBJ1-6; TRBD1 is a possible D gene (6 bases). The V end was cut by 3 bases, the J end by 18 bases, with 18 bases between. The CDR3 contains 13 residues. The CDR3 DNA is TGTGCCAGCAGTTTTGACAGGCTTCATTCACCCCACTTT. Its protein product is CASSFDRLHSPHF.

The chain employs TRBV6-5 and TRBJ1-5; 7 nucleotides agree with TRBD1. With 6 bases clipped from V and 5 bases from J, the junction kept 7 bases outside the gene matches. The germline CDR1 and CDR2 sequences are MNHEY and SVGAGI. CDR3 length: 14 residues. The CDR3 nucleotides are TGTGCCAGCAGCTTCCTAACAGGGGATCAGCCCCAGCATTTT. Its translation is CASSFLTGDQPQHF.